The source of this T cell receptor beta chain is a study of response to subunit inactivated influenza vaccine. Overall study results and limits: After each seasonal influenza vaccination, few new T cells are recruited, the authors suggested.

The table lists this clonotype with a few counts. As yet, its antigen is unknown. The CDR3 contains 15 residues. Trimming took 2 bases from V and 4 from J, leaving 15 bases between them. Germline values: CDR1 SQVTM, CDR2 ANQGSEA. MiXCR, run by TCRdb on the RT-PCR reads, gives a single entry per CDR3 protein. The data contain hundreds of thousands of distinct CDR3 sequences, around 14% of them singletons. The genes are TRBV29-1 and TRBJ2-1; D possibly corresponds to TRBD2 (5 bases). This specimen was PBMCs from blood, taken less than 15 days before vaccination. The clonotype was recovered from a man aged 45 to 65 who received an inactivated influenza vaccine. DNA for the CDR3: TGCAGCGTTGAAAGAGGGAGTAAACCTTACAATGAGCAGTTCTTC. Its protein is CSVERGSKPYNEQFF.